This T cell receptor beta chain came from a study of CD8 T cells in Susac syndrome. Sequencing of TCR beta, carried out with a high-throughput approach, was applied to CD8+ and CD4+ T cells from the blood. TEMRA cells underwent FACS enrichment and CD8+ and CD4+ T cells underwent negative isolation. In regard to this clonotype: Its specificity is not known.

The RNA input was about 0.5 to 1 ug, and it was reverse transcribed with random hexamers. TCR beta CDR3 was amplified by immunoSEQ covering 54 Vbeta and 13 Jbeta. MiXCR was run by TCRdb on the immunoSEQ multiplex PCR reads, yielding one entry per CDR3 protein. This sample has about 210,000 distinct CDR3 sequences; 85% to 95% occur once, and the top ten carry 0.1%. Study-level points and caveats: An acknowledgment was made by the study that its TCR sequencing and HLA analysis involved relatively few individuals.

The CDR3 loop spans 15 amino acids. Trimming removed 2 bases from V and 8 bases from J, with 18 bases in between. Germline CDR1 LGHDT, CDR2 YNNKEL (reference sequence). This receptor was identified in a human donor in good health. V gene TRBV3-1 combines with J gene TRBJ1-1; D gene unclear. Sample: CD4+ T cells from PBMCs. CDR3 protein: CASSQQNAMKVEAFF. The CDR3, as DNA: TGTGCCAGCAGCCAACAAAACGCGATGAAGGTGGAAGCTTTCTTT.